A single sample is the source of the 21 T cell receptor beta chains below, sequenced in a study of shared clonotypes between healthy human individuals. Some clones are missing from TCRdb's copy, which holds only in-frame ones; the method was immunoSEQ multiplex PCR. The sample carries 2 million to 3 million clones, roughly 92% recorded once. The sequenced sample was naive CD4+ T cells sorted from blood. The subset: CD45RA+ positively selected. Receptors originate from a man between 18 and 35 years old in good health.

The chain's CDR3 is CASSPGVGNSYEQYF. The CDR3 nucleotides are TGTGCCAGCAGTCCAGGGGTCGGGAACTCCTACGAGCAGTACTTC. The chain carries TRBV11-2 and TRBJ2-7; D possibly corresponds to TRBD1 (6 bases). Trimming cost V 6 bases and J 0 bases, with 15 bases left between them. CDR1 and CDR2 (germline): SGHAT, FQNNGV. The CDR3 sequence is 15 residues long.

The chain employs TRBV28 and TRBJ1-6; no clear D. V dropped 2 bases and J dropped 5 bases, with 10 bases sitting between them. Germline V gene lookup returns CDR1 MDHEN and CDR2 SYDVKM. There are 15 residues in the CDR3. In DNA, the CDR3 is TGTGCCAGCAGTTTAGATTTGGTTAATAATTCACCCCTCCACTTT. Amino acid sequence: CASSLDLVNNSPLHF. Full variable domain (missing parts from reference TRBV28 and TRBJ1-6): DVKVTQSSRYLVKRTGEKVFLECVQDMDHENMFWYRQDPGLGLRLIYFSYDVKMKEKGDIPEGYSVSREKKERFSLILESASTNQTSMYLCASSLDLVNNSPLHFGNGTRLTVT.

The rearrangement uses TRBV14 and TRBJ1-1; D is unresolved. The CDR3 has 12 amino acids. Germline CDR1 SGHDN, CDR2 FVKESK. Trimming removed 1 base from V and 11 bases from J, with 11 bases in between. CDR3: CASSQGPSRAFF. The CDR3 region has the DNA TGTGCCAGCAGCCAAGGCCCTTCTCGGGCTTTCTTT.

CDR3 residues: CAISAGLAGAYEQYF. Written as DNA, the CDR3 is TGTGCCATCAGTGCTGGTCTAGCGGGAGCATACGAGCAGTACTTC. This chain connects TRBV10-3 to TRBJ2-7; TRBD2 matches at 10 bases. CDR3 length: 15 amino acids. V gave up 4 bases and J gave up 4 bases; unmatched junction bases: 7. The germline V gene has CDR1 ENHRY and CDR2 SYGVKD.

The V call is TRBV18, the J call TRBJ2-7; 7 nucleotides align to TRBD1. V gave up 2 bases and J gave up 5 bases; unmatched junction bases: 12. CDR1 is KGHSH and CDR2 is LQKENI in the germline V gene. The CDR3 has 16 amino acids. CDR3 region: CASSPCPPQGMNEQYF. In nucleotides, the CDR3 is TGTGCCAGCTCACCATGTCCTCCACAGGGGATGAACGAGCAGTACTTC.

CDR3 bases: TGTGCCAGCAGCCCCCCTCCAGGTTCGGGTAATGAGCAGTTCTTC. Translated: CASSPPPGSGNEQFF. The chain combines TRBV5-4 with TRBJ2-1; D ambiguous. Germline assignment: CDR1 SGHNT and CDR2 YYREEE (reference sequence). The CDR3 has 15 amino acids. With 4 bases removed from V and 7 bases from J, the gap between germline ends came to 18 bases. The complete variable domain, with remaining parts taken from reference TRBV5-4 and TRBJ2-1, reads ETGVTQSPTHLIKTRGQQVTLRCSSQSGHNTVSWYQQALGQGPQFIFQYYREEENGRGNFPPRFSGLQFPNYSSELNVNALELDDSALYLCASSPPPGSGNEQFFGPGTRLTVL.

This sequence joins TRBV10-3 and TRBJ2-7; a possible D gene is TRBD1 (6 bases). The germline V gene encodes CDR1 ENHRY and CDR2 SYGVKD. The ends were cut back, 5 bases at V and 7 bases at J, with 24 bases in the middle. The length of the CDR3 is 16 residues. For the CDR3, the DNA is TGTGCCATCAGTCTCCCTAAGACAGGAGAACGTCGAGAGCAGTACTTC. Residues: CAISLPKTGERREQYF.

The chain recombines TRBV7-2 with TRBJ2-5; 7 nucleotides line up with TRBD2. V was pared by 7 bases and J by 2 bases, with 10 bases of the junction left unmatched. CDR3 size: 15 residues. Germline assignment: CDR1 SGHTA and CDR2 FQGNSA. CDR3 bases: TGTGCCAGCACTCGAGCGGGACTCCGGCAAGAGACCCAGTACTTC. Translating gives CASTRAGLRQETQYF.

Turning to this clone: The identical CDR3 is also encoded by other nucleotide sequences in the sample. The chain carries TRBV5-4 and TRBJ1-1; possible D gene TRBD1, 5 bases. Trimming cost V 1 base and J 0 bases, with 13 bases left between them. The germline V gene encodes CDR1 SGHNT and CDR2 YYREEE (reference sequence). CDR3 length: 16 amino acids. The CDR3 coding sequence is TGTGCCAGCAGCTTGTCCGGGCAGGGATTGAACACTGAAGCTTTCTTT. Translation gives CASSLSGQGLNTEAFF.

The J gene is TRBJ1-6, the V gene TRBV27, with D unresolved. CDR1 MNHEY and CDR2 SMNVEV come from the germline V gene (reference sequence). CDR3 length equals 16 residues. Trimming removed 2 bases at V and 0 bases at J, with 8 bases between. This chain's CDR3 is CASSLSQASYNSPLHF. DNA of the CDR3: TGTGCCAGCAGTTTAAGTCAGGCCTCCTATAATTCACCCCTCCACTTT.

The CDR3 DNA follows: TGTGCCAGCAGATCAAAGGGATATCAAGAGACCCAGTACTTC. This gives the protein CASRSKGYQETQYF. J is TRBJ2-5 and V is TRBV7-9; D is uncertain. The CDR3 extends over 14 amino acids. Germline-derived CDR1 and CDR2 are SEHNR and FQNEAQ (reference sequence). Trimming took 6 bases from V and 2 from J, leaving 13 bases between them.

V usage is TRBV13 and J usage is TRBJ2-3; possibly TRBD1 for D (6 bases). V was trimmed by 0 bases and J by 5 bases, leaving 9 bases between them. The CDR3 is made up of 14 amino acids. In germline, CDR1 is PRHDT, CDR2 FYEKMQ (reference sequence). CDR3 DNA sequence: TGTGCCAGCAGCTTAGGGACAGGCAGAGATACGCAGTATTTT. The encoded protein is CASSLGTGRDTQYF. Based on the CDR3 plus reference TRBV13 and TRBJ2-3, the full variable domain is AAGVIQSPRHLIKEKRETATLKCYPIPRHDTVYWYQQGPGQDPQFLISFYEKMQSDKGSIPDRFSAQQFSDYHSELNMSSLELGDSALYFCASSLGTGRDTQYFGPGTRLTVL.

Comments on this clone: The sample has other DNA sequences that encode this CDR3 too. This sequence joins TRBV18 and TRBJ2-3, with a tentative D call TRBD2 (6 bases). The length of the CDR3 is 13 residues. Per the germline V gene, CDR1 is KGHSH and CDR2 is LQKENI. V was trimmed by 3 bases and J by 7 bases, leaving 11 bases between them. CDR3 bases: TGTGCCAGCTCACCGCCGGGGAGGAATACGCAGTATTTT. As protein: CASSPPGRNTQYF.

The chain couples TRBV5-5 to TRBJ1-1; 7 nucleotides line up with TRBD1. Per the germline V gene, CDR1 is SGHKS and CDR2 is YYEKEE (reference sequence). This CDR3 spans 14 amino acids. V was clipped by 4 bases and J by 4 bases; unmatched bases: 7. The CDR3 DNA reads TGTGCCAGCAGCGTCATCGCAGGGGGCACTGAAGCTTTCTTT. Translation: CASSVIAGGTEAFF. Full variable domain (rest looked up from reference TRBV5-5 and TRBJ1-1): DAGVTQSPTHLIKTRGQQVTLRCSPISGHKSVSWYQQVLGQGPQFIFQYYEKEERGRGNFPDRFSARQFPNYSSELNVNALLLGDSALYLCASSVIAGGTEAFFGQGTRLTVV.

The rearrangement links TRBV9 to TRBJ1-3; no reliable D call. Germline CDR1 is SGDLS and CDR2 is YYNGEE. V gave up 2 bases and J gave up 0 bases, with 6 bases separating them. The CDR3 extends over 14 amino acids. The DNA of the CDR3 is TGTGCCAGCAGCGTGGTGGCCTCTGGAAACACCATATATTTT. Its translation: CASSVVASGNTIYF.

The CDR3 region is CASSPHRGVTEAFF. In nucleotides, the CDR3 is TGTGCCAGCAGCCCACACAGGGGAGTCACTGAAGCTTTCTTT. The chain couples TRBV7-2 to TRBJ1-1, with 7 bases matching TRBD1. The germline V gene encodes CDR1 SGHTA and CDR2 FQGNSA. The CDR3 contains 14 residues. With 5 bases clipped from V and 4 bases from J, the junction kept 7 bases outside the gene matches.

The chain joins TRBV12-5 to TRBJ2-2; TRBD1 might be the D (6 bases). The CDR3 contains 15 residues. With 1 base removed from V and 2 bases from J, the gap between germline ends came to 8 bases. Germline V gene data show CDR1 as LGHNT and CDR2 as FRNRAP. As DNA, the CDR3 is TGTGCTAGTGGTTTGGGGGACATCAACACCGGGGAGCTGTTTTTT. Protein product: CASGLGDINTGELFF.

The chain is built from TRBV5-6 and TRBJ2-5, with a tentative D call TRBD1 (7 bases). Trimming removed 4 bases at V and 4 bases at J, with 23 bases between. This CDR3 is 17 amino acids long. Germline CDR1 reads SGHDT; CDR2 reads YYEEEE. CDR3 bases: TGTGCCAGCAGCAGGCTGTATGCCAGGGGGGCGGGAGAGACCCAGTACTTC. Translated, it gives CASSRLYARGAGETQYF. Supplemented by reference TRBV5-6 and TRBJ2-5, the full variable domain reads DAGVTQSPTHLIKTRGQQVTLRCSPKSGHDTVSWYQQALGQGPQFIFQYYEEEERQRGNFPDRFSGHQFPNYSSELNVNALLLGDSALYLCASSRLYARGAGETQYFGPGTRLLVL.

This clone was counted a single time. At the DNA level, this CDR3 is encoded by other sequences in the same sample as well. The V and J genes are TRBV4-3 and TRBJ2-1, with a possible D match to TRBD1 (6 bases). This CDR3 spans 16 amino acids. V was clipped by 0 bases and J by 0 bases, with 9 bases between them. Germline V gene lookup returns CDR1 LGHNA and CDR2 YSLEER. The CDR3 bases are TGCGCCAGCAGCCAAGATTTAGGGGGCTCCTACAATGAGCAGTTCTTC. Encoded protein: CASSQDLGGSYNEQFF.

The genes are TRBV5-4 and TRBJ2-5, with 7 nucleotides matching TRBD2. J was trimmed by 5 bases and V by 0 bases; bases with no gene match: 10. Germline CDR1 reads SGHNT; CDR2 reads YYREEE (reference sequence). CDR3 length equals 16 residues. CDR3 DNA sequence: TGTGCCAGCAGCTTGGATACAGCTACTAGCGCGGAGACCCAGTACTTC. It yields the protein CASSLDTATSAETQYF.

The chain combines TRBV13 with TRBJ2-5, with TRBD2 identical over 12 bases. Looked up from germline, CDR1 is PRHDT and CDR2 is FYEKMQ (reference sequence). This CDR3 region has 15 residues. V lost 5 bases to trimming and J lost 3 bases; unmatched junction nucleotides: 4. CDR3 loop: CASSPRTSGKETQYF. CDR3 bases: TGTGCCAGCAGCCCTAGGACTAGCGGGAAAGAGACCCAGTACTTC. Supplemented by reference TRBV13 and TRBJ2-5, the full variable domain reads AAGVIQSPRHLIKEKRETATLKCYPIPRHDTVYWYQQGPGQDPQFLISFYEKMQSDKGSIPDRFSAQQFSDYHSELNMSSLELGDSALYFCASSPRTSGKETQYFGPGTRLLVL.